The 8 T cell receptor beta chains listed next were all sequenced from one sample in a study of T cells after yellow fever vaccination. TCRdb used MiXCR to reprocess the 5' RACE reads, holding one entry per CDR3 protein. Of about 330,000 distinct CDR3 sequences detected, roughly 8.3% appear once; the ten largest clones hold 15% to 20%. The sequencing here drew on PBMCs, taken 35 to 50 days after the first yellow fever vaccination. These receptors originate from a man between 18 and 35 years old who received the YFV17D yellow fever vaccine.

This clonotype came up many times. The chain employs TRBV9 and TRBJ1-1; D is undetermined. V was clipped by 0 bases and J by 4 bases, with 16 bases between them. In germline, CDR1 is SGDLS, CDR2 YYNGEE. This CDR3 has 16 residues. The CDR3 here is CASSVVYRRFRTEAFF. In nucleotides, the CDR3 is TGTGCCAGCAGCGTAGTCTATCGCCGGTTTCGCACTGAAGCTTTCTTT.

For the CDR3, the DNA is TGTGCCACCAGTGATCCCACAGATACGCAGTATTTT. As protein: CATSDPTDTQYF. The V and J genes are TRBV24-1 and TRBJ2-3; D is unresolved. V dropped 3 bases and J dropped 2 bases, with 2 bases sitting between them. Germline V gene lookup returns CDR1 KGHDR and CDR2 SFDVKD. The CDR3 runs 12 residues.

The CDR3 nucleotides read TGTGCCGCCCGGCGAGGGACAGGCAATTTAGGTGGCTACACCTTC. Its translation is CAARRGTGNLGGYTF. V usage is TRBV19 and J usage is TRBJ1-2, with TRBD1 matching 8 bases. V trimming: 11 bases; J trimming: 7 bases; junction bases outside the gene matches: 18. The CDR3 totals 15 residues. The germline V gene encodes CDR1 LNHDA and CDR2 SQIVND (reference sequence).

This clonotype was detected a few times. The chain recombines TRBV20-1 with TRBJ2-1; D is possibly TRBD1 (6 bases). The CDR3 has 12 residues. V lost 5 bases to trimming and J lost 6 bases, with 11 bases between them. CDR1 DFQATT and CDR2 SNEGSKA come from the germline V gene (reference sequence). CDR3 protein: CSAYGTSNEQFF. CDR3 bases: TGCAGTGCTTATGGGACAAGCAATGAGCAGTTCTTC.

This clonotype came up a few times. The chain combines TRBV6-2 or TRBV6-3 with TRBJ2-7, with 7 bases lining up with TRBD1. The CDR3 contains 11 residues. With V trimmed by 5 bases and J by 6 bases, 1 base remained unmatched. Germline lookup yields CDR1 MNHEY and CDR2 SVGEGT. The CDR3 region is CASSTGVEQYV. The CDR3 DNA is TGTGCCAGCAGTACAGGGGTCGAGCAGTACGTC.

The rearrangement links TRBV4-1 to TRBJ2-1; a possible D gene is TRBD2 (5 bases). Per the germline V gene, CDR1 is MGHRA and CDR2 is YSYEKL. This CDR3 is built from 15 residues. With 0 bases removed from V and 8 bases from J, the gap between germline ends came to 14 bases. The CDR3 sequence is CASSQDGLLDYEQFF. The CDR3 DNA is TGCGCCAGCAGCCAAGACGGTCTCCTGGACTATGAGCAGTTCTTC.

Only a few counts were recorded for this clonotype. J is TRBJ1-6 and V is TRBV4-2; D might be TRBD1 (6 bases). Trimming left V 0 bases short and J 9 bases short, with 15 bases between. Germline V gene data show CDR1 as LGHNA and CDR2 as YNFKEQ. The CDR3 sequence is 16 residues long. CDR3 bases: TGTGCCAGCAGCCAAGAATCCCAGGGGAATAGTTCACCCCTCCACTTT. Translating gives CASSQESQGNSSPLHF.

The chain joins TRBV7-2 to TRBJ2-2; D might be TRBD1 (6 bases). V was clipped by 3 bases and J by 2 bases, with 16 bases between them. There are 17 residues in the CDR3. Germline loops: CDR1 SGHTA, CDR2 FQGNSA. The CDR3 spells CASSFFAWGRNTGELFF. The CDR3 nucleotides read TGTGCCAGCAGCTTTTTCGCTTGGGGGCGAAACACCGGGGAGCTGTTTTTT.